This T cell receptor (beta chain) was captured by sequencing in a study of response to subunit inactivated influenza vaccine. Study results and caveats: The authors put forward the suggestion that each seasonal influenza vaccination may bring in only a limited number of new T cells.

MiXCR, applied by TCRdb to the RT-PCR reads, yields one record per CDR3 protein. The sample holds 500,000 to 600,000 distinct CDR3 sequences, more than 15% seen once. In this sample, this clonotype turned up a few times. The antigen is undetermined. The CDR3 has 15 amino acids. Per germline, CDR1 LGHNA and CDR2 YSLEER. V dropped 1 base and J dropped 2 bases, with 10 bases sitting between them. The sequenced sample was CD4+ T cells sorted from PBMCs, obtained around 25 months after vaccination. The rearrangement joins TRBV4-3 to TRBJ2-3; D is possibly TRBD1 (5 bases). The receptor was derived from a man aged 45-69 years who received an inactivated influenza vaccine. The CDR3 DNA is TGCGCCAGCAGCCAAGGATCAGGGCTCACAGATACGCAGTATTTT. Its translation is CASSQGSGLTDTQYF.